This TCR beta chain came from a study of blood T cell repertoires in COVID-19. Study context: Sites in the United States, Italy and Spain provided acute and convalescent COVID-19 samples.

Produced via immunoSEQ multiplex PCR; TCRdb's table is partial and in-frame only. There are 200,000 or so clones in the sample; about four fifths occur only once, and roughly 2.3% lies in the top ten. V trimming: 0 bases; J trimming: 4 bases; junction bases outside the gene matches: 2. This CDR3 is built from 14 residues. Germline CDR1 reads LNHNV; CDR2 reads YYDKDF (reference sequence). The chain employs TRBV15 and TRBJ1-1; 7 bases line up with TRBD1. The TCR was taken from an older woman with acute or convalescent COVID-19. The specimen was peripheral blood. CDR3 nucleotide sequence: TGTGCCACCAGCAGAGATACAGGGGCCACTGAAGCTTTCTTT. Protein sequence: CATSRDTGATEAFF.